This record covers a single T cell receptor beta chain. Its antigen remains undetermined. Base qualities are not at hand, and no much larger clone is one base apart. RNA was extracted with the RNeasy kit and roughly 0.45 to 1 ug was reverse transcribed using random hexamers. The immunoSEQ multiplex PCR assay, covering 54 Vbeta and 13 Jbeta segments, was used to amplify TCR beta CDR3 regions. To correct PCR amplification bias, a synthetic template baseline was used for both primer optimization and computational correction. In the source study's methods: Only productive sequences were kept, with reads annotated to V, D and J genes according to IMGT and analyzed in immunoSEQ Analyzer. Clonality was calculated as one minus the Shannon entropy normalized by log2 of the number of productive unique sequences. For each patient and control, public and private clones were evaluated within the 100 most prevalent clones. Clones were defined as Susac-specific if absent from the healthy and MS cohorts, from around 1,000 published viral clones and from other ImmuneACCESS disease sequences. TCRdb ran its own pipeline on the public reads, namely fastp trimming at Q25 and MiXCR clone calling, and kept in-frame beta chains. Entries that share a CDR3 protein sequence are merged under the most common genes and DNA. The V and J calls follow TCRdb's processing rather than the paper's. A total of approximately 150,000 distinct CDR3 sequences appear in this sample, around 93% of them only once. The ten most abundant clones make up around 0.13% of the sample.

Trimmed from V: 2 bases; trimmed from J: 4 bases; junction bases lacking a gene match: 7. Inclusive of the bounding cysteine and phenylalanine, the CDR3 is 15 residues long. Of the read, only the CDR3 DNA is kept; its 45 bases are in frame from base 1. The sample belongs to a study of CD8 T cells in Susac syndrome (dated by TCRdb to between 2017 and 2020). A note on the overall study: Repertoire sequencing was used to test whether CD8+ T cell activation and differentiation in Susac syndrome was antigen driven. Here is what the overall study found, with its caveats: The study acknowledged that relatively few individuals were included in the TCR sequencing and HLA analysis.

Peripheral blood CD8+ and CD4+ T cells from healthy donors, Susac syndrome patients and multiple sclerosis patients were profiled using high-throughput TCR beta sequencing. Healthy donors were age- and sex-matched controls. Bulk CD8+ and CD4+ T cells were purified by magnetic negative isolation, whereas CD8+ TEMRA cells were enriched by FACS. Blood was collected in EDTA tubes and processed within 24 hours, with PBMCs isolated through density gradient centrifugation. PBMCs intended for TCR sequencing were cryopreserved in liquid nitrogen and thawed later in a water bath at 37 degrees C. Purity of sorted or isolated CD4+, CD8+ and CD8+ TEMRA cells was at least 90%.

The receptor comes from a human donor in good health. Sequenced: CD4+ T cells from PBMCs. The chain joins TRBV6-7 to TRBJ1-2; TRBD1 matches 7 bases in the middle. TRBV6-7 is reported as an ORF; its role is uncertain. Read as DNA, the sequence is TGTGCCAGCAGTTACAGGACAGGACCATTCTATGGCTACACCTTC. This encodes CASSYRTGPFYGYTF.